The 32 T cell receptor beta chains reported below all come from one sample, sequenced in a study of blood T cells in healthy people across ages. A J-beta primer mix and a sample-barcoded 5' primer were used in a second PCR of about 6 to 12 cycles. From the 5' RACE reads, TCRdb called clonotypes with MiXCR, one entry per CDR3 protein. This sample has about 930,000 distinct CDR3 sequences, with approximately 32% found just once. These data are also associated with another study on T cells of mothers and their children.

The sequenced material came from blood. The receptor source for this set is a woman aged 40-49 years in good health.

In this sample, this clonotype turned up a few times. The chain uses TRBV2 and TRBJ2-1; D tentatively reads TRBD1 or TRBD2 (5 bases each). CDR1 is SNHLY and CDR2 is FYNNEI in the germline V gene. The CDR3 has 14 residues. V was clipped by 5 bases and J by 10 bases, with 18 bases between them. CDR3 nucleotide sequence: TGTGCCAGCAGTCCCCTAAATCAGGGAGACGAGCAGTTCTTC. Its protein product is CASSPLNQGDEQFF.

This clonotype was picked up many times. J is TRBJ1-5 and V is TRBV12-3 or TRBV12-4, with D possibly matching TRBD1 (5 bases). The V end was cut by 4 bases, the J end by 0 bases, with 10 bases between. This CDR3 region has 15 residues. The CDR3 DNA follows: TGTGCCAGCAGTTACAGGATCCCTAGCAATCAGCCCCAGCATTTT. It specifies CASSYRIPSNQPQHF.

This clonotype was counted between two and nine times. The rearrangement uses TRBV7-9 and TRBJ2-5; TRBD2 aligns across 9 bases. The V and J ends lost 5 bases and 7 bases, in that order; junction bases with no gene match: 11. CDR1 and CDR2 from the germline V gene are SEHNR and FQNEAQ (reference sequence). CDR3 length: 15 amino acids. CDR3 DNA sequence: TGTGCCAGCAGCGACTGGACTAGCGTGATAGGGACCCAGTACTTC. As protein: CASSDWTSVIGTQYF.

The J gene is TRBJ2-5, the V gene TRBV28; TRBD1 aligns across 7 bases. Trimming removed 4 bases from V and 2 bases from J; junction bases left unmatched: 7. The CDR3 sequence is 15 residues long. The germline CDR1 and CDR2 sequences are MDHEN and SYDVKM. The CDR3 nucleotides read TGTGCCAGCAGTTCCCGGGACAGCACACAAGAGACCCAGTACTTC. Amino acid sequence: CASSSRDSTQETQYF.

This clonotype was found once. The rearrangement uses TRBV6-5 and TRBJ2-1; weak D call: TRBD2 (6 bases). This CDR3 has 15 residues. With 6 bases removed from V and 8 bases from J, the gap between germline ends came to 20 bases. Germline lookup yields CDR1 MNHEY and CDR2 SVGAGI. CDR3 residues: CASSLGRTAGYEQFF. The CDR3 coding sequence is TGTGCCAGCAGCTTAGGGAGGACCGCCGGCTATGAGCAGTTCTTC.

This clonotype was seen a few times. One end of the junction fails to match germline, which may point to a read error. This rearrangement joins TRBV6-5 to TRBJ2-6; D assignment may be TRBD1 or TRBD2 (5 bases each). Germline CDR1 is MNHEY and CDR2 is SVGAGI. This CDR3 comprises 15 residues. The CDR3 nucleotides are TGTGCCAGCAGACCCGGGACCTCCGGGGCCAACGCCCTGACTTTC. Encoded protein: CASRPGTSGANALTF.

In regard to this clonotype: A much larger clonotype is one base distant, so this may be a read error. CDR3 in DNA: TGTGCCAGCAGTCCTCAGGGGTCCCTCCTCTACGAGCGGTACTTC. It codes for CASSPQGSLLYERYF. The chain is built from TRBV12-3 or TRBV12-4 and TRBJ2-7; possible D gene TRBD1, 6 bases. This CDR3 has 15 residues.

This clonotype was seen at least ten times. V gene TRBV7-9 combines with J gene TRBJ1-2, with unresolved D. Trimming removed 4 bases at V and 5 bases at J, with 14 bases between. This CDR3 is built from 14 residues. Germline CDR1 is SEHNR and CDR2 is FQNEAQ (reference sequence). The CDR3 DNA sequence: TGTGCCAGCAGCTCCGGCGTCGACGTATATGGCTACACCTTC. Amino acids: CASSSGVDVYGYTF.

This clonotype was observed many times. This chain joins TRBV20-1 and TRBJ2-7; TRBD1 matches at 7 bases. CDR3 length: 15 amino acids. V trimming: 1 base; J trimming: 0 bases; junction bases outside the gene matches: 6. Germline CDR1 and CDR2: DFQATT and SNEGSKA (reference sequence). The CDR3 here is CSARVRTGYSYEQYF. The DNA of the CDR3 is TGCAGTGCTAGAGTACGGACAGGATACTCCTACGAGCAGTACTTC.

The V and J genes are TRBV28 and TRBJ2-7; TRBD2 aligns across 12 bases. This CDR3 comprises 16 residues. Germline CDR1 is MDHEN and CDR2 is SYDVKM. V lost 5 bases and J lost 3; bases outside the gene matches: 8. CDR3 sequence: CASSPSLAGGFYEQYF. The CDR3 DNA follows: TGTGCCAGCAGTCCCAGCCTAGCGGGAGGGTTCTACGAGCAGTACTTC.

A remark on this clonotype: It may be a read error: a sequence one base away is much more abundant. The genes are TRBV27 and TRBJ2-7; possible D gene TRBD1, 6 bases. CDR1 and CDR2 from the germline V gene are MNHEY and SMNVEV (reference sequence). The CDR3 has 14 amino acids. In DNA, the CDR3 is TGTGCCAGCAGCCGGGACACCAAAACCTACGAGCGGTACTTC. Amino acids: CASSRDTKTYERYF.

On this clonotype: Given a much more abundant clone one base away, this may be a read error. The genes are TRBV28 and TRBJ1-6; 8 bases map to TRBD1. The CDR3 has 14 residues. CDR1 is MDHEN and CDR2 is SYDVKM in the germline V gene. CDR3 DNA sequence: TGTGCCAGCAGGGCAGGGGGCACGAATTCACCCCTCTACTTT. Its protein is CASRAGGTNSPLYF.

The rearrangement uses TRBV20-1 and TRBJ2-1; D perhaps matches TRBD2 (7 bases). Germline V gives CDR1 DFQATT, CDR2 SNEGSKA (reference sequence). CDR3 length: 14 amino acids. V was pared by 6 bases and J by 6 bases, with 18 bases between. CDR3 coding DNA: TGCAGTGCCCCAAGACGGGGGGCAAGCAATGAGCAGTTCTTC. Protein product: CSAPRRGASNEQFF.

V and J are TRBV18 and TRBJ2-2, with 8 positions matching TRBD2. Germline loops: CDR1 KGHSH, CDR2 LQKENI. The CDR3 extends over 16 amino acids. With V trimmed by 2 bases and J by 3 bases, 5 bases remained unmatched. The CDR3 DNA reads TGTGCCAGCTCACCAGGGACGCGGGGGGACACCGGGGAGCTGTTTTTT. Translation: CASSPGTRGDTGELFF.

This clonotype was observed a few times. V is TRBV5-1 and J is TRBJ1-2, with a weak D call TRBD1 (5 bases). This CDR3 is built from 16 residues. Germline CDR1 reads SGHRS; CDR2 reads YFSETQ. Trimming left V 0 bases short and J 0 bases short, with 12 bases between. The CDR3 reads CASSLGRQRTNYGYTF. DNA for the CDR3: TGCGCCAGCAGCTTGGGGAGACAGAGGACTAACTATGGCTACACCTTC.

This clonotype appeared a single time. Mismatch with germline at one junction end may stem from a read error. The J gene is TRBJ2-3, the V gene TRBV6-2 or TRBV6-3; D not certain. The germline CDR1 and CDR2 sequences are MNHEY and SVGEGT. The CDR3 runs to 14 residues. CDR3 sequence: CASSLWTTTDTRYF. CDR3 DNA: TGTGCCAGCAGCCTTTGGACCACCACAGATACGCGGTATTTT.

This clonotype was counted a single time. J is TRBJ1-5 and V is TRBV6-2 or TRBV6-3; TRBD1 is a possible D gene (5 bases). CDR1 is MNHEY, CDR2 SVGEGT, per germline. This CDR3 contains 14 residues. Deletions cut 5 bases from V and 10 bases from J, with 18 bases between. The CDR3 sequence: CASSPGTALGPQHF. The CDR3 nucleotides are TGTGCCAGCAGTCCCGGGACGGCCCTTGGACCCCAGCATTTT.

The J gene is TRBJ2-1, the V gene TRBV7-8; D perhaps matches TRBD2 (5 bases). This CDR3 is 15 amino acids long. V was trimmed by 6 bases and J by 5 bases, leaving 17 bases between them. Germline-derived CDR1 and CDR2 are SGHVS and FQNEAQ. This CDR3 is CASSHSVRWDNEQFF. CDR3 coding DNA: TGTGCCAGCAGTCATAGCGTGAGGTGGGACAATGAGCAGTTCTTC.

The chain joins TRBV28 to TRBJ1-1, with D possibly TRBD1 on 6 matching bases. This CDR3 has 15 residues. Between the trimmed V and J ends, which lost 8 bases and 0 bases, there was a span of 16 bases. Germline V gives CDR1 MDHEN, CDR2 SYDVKM. CDR3 nucleotides: TGTGCCAGCCGCGAGCAGGGGTTTATGAACACTGAAGCTTTCTTT. Encoded protein: CASREQGFMNTEAFF.

The gene calls are TRBV11-2 and TRBJ2-3; 8 bases fit TRBD2. The CDR3 contains 13 residues. V lost 0 bases to trimming and J lost 11 bases; unmatched junction nucleotides: 4. Germline V gene lookup returns CDR1 SGHAT and CDR2 FQNNGV. CDR3 sequence: CASSLEGLAGQYF. The CDR3, as DNA: TGTGCCAGCAGCTTAGAGGGCCTAGCGGGGCAGTATTTT.

This sequence joins TRBV12-3 or TRBV12-4 and TRBJ1-4; no clear D. The CDR3 loop spans 12 amino acids. The V gene lost 4 bases and the J gene lost 5 bases, with 5 bases spanning the gap. The CDR3 nucleotides are TGTGCCAGCAGTTCCAACAATGAAAAACTGTTTTTT. It specifies CASSSNNEKLFF.

The CDR3 DNA reads TGCAGCGTTGATCTCCCCGGGACAGGGATGGGGAATGAGCAGTTCTTC. The encoded protein is CSVDLPGTGMGNEQFF. The gene calls are TRBV29-1 and TRBJ2-1, with TRBD1 matching over 9 bases. Germline loops: CDR1 SQVTM, CDR2 ANQGSEA. The V segment lost 3 bases and the J segment 7 bases; nucleotides outside the gene matches: 13. The CDR3 length is 16 residues.

In its sample, this clonotype was seen a few times. V usage is TRBV7-2 and J usage is TRBJ2-7; D may be TRBD1 or TRBD2 (6 bases each). Trimming pared 4 bases from V and 7 bases from J, leaving 17 bases between. The CDR3 spans 14 residues. Germline V gives CDR1 SGHTA, CDR2 FQGNSA. The CDR3 DNA reads as TGTGCCAGCAGCTCGCCTCACAGGGCGGGGGAGCAGTACTTC. As protein: CASSSPHRAGEQYF.

This clonotype appeared a few times. The chain employs TRBV25-1 and TRBJ1-5, with TRBD1 identical over 11 bases. Germline-derived CDR1 and CDR2 are MGHDK and SYGVNS. The CDR3 consists of 17 residues. V lost 2 bases to trimming and J lost 6 bases; unmatched junction nucleotides: 9. The CDR3 DNA follows: TGTGCCAGCAGTGAAGGGGAAGGGACAGGGGGTATTCAGCCCCAGCATTTT. This translates into CASSEGEGTGGIQPQHF.

This chain connects TRBV5-1 to TRBJ2-7; no clear D. The CDR3 is made up of 14 amino acids. The germline V gene encodes CDR1 SGHRS and CDR2 YFSETQ. V lost 4 bases and J 3 bases, leaving 14 bases between the germline ends. The CDR3 DNA reads TGCGCCAGCAGCATCAAGCCACCCGGCTACGAGCAGTACTTC. Translated: CASSIKPPGYEQYF.

This clonotype has a count of ten or more. The chain joins TRBV4-3 to TRBJ1-6, with 9 bases fitting TRBD1. The CDR3 is 14 residues long. The germline V gene has CDR1 LGHNA and CDR2 YSLEER. V was pared by 3 bases and J by 7 bases, with 1 base of the junction left unmatched. CDR3: CASSHGTGNSPLHF. DNA of the CDR3: TGCGCCAGCAGCCACGGGACAGGGAATTCACCCCTCCACTTT.

The chain is built from TRBV20-1 and TRBJ2-1; TRBD2 matches 7 bases. Losses at the gene ends were 5 bases for V and 6 bases for J; bases not matched to a gene: 7. This CDR3 spans 13 amino acids. Germline CDR1 reads DFQATT; CDR2 reads SNEGSKA (reference sequence). The CDR3 coding sequence is TGCAGTGCTCATCGGGGGGTTGGCAATGAGCAGTTCTTC. Encoded protein: CSAHRGVGNEQFF.

Ten or more counts support this clonotype. The chain couples TRBV5-1 to TRBJ2-7; weak D call: TRBD1 (6 bases). V lost 4 bases and J lost 0, with 11 bases in between. Germline CDR1 is SGHRS and CDR2 is YFSETQ. The CDR3 runs 14 residues. CDR3 coding DNA: TGCGCCAGCAGCCCCCGGGACATCTCCTACGAGCAGTACTTC. Its protein product is CASSPRDISYEQYF.

CDR3 bases: TGCAGTGCTCTAGGGACTAGCGGGAGTAATTACGAGCAGTACTTC. This codes for CSALGTSGSNYEQYF. The chain joins TRBV20-1 to TRBJ2-5; TRBD2 matches at 14 bases. The DNA end is more similar to TRBJ2-7, so the J call may be wrong. The germline V gene encodes CDR1 DFQATT and CDR2 SNEGSKA (reference sequence). The CDR3 length is 15 residues.

This clonotype has a count of ten or more. This chain connects TRBV7-3 to TRBJ1-2; D gene uncertain. With 1 base removed from V and 4 bases from J, the gap between germline ends came to 10 bases. This CDR3 has 14 residues. Germline V gives CDR1 SGHTA, CDR2 FQGTGA. CDR3 sequence reads: CASSLSPDSYGYTF. The CDR3 region has the DNA TGTGCCAGCAGCTTAAGTCCGGATAGCTATGGCTACACCTTC.

This clonotype was detected only once. This chain uses TRBV6-1 with TRBJ2-1; 9 positions agree with TRBD2. The CDR3 length is 17 residues. Germline loops: CDR1 MNHNS, CDR2 SASEGT. V dropped 6 bases and J dropped 0; count of bases not matched to a gene: 9. CDR3 in DNA: TGTGCCAGCAGACCCTCTAGCGGGGCCGGCTCCTACAATGAGCAGTTCTTC. Its protein product is CASRPSSGAGSYNEQFF.

The chain uses TRBV7-2 and TRBJ2-4; the D gene could be TRBD1 or TRBD2 (5 bases each). Between the trimmed V and J ends, which lost 0 bases and 0 bases, there was a span of 9 bases. Per the germline V gene, CDR1 is SGHTA and CDR2 is FQGNSA. This CDR3 has 16 amino acids. CDR3 sequence: CASSLAGDLAKNIQYF. The CDR3 DNA sequence: TGTGCCAGCAGCTTAGCGGGGGATTTAGCCAAAAACATTCAGTACTTC.